These T cell receptor beta chains were read from a single sample in a study of OX40 agonist ivuxolimab in advanced cancers. Some clones are missing from TCRdb's copy, which holds only in-frame ones; the method was immunoSEQ multiplex PCR. The table has 45,000 to 50,000 clones, about four fifths seen once. This specimen was CD4+ or CD8+ T cells sorted from blood, taken in a trial of the OX40 agonist ivuxolimab. These receptors all stem from an adult with an advanced solid tumor such as melanoma, head and neck, liver or kidney cancer. Both conserved end residues are part of each CDR3. A D gene is named only where the DNA matches it firmly. A clone size is listed for some rows: how often the clone was seen (once, few, many), or a class if it is expanded.

size	D	V	J	CDR3	DNA
NA	NA	TRBV6-6	TRBJ2-1	CASRTSRTVYEQFF	TGTGCCAGCAGAACTAGTAGGACAGTCTATGAGCAGTTCTTC
NA	NA	TRBV7-2	TRBJ1-2	CASSLMWGSDGYTF	TGTGCCAGCAGCTTAATGTGGGGATCGGATGGCTACACCTTC
few	NA	TRBV11-2	TRBJ1-2	CASSLDRPGKDNYGYTF	TGTGCCAGCAGCTTAGATCGGCCGGGAAAGGACAACTATGGCTACACCTTC
once	NA	TRBV6-5	TRBJ1-2	CASSLDGNYGYTF	TGTGCCAGCAGTTTAGACGGGAACTATGGCTACACCTTC
NA	NA	TRBV15	TRBJ1-1	CATSRETARDTEAFF	TGTGCCACCAGCAGAGAGACAGCGAGGGACACTGAAGCTTTCTTT
NA	NA	TRBV9	TRBJ2-7	CASSPSGTPIYEQYF	TGTGCCAGCAGCCCTTCCGGGACTCCAATCTACGAGCAGTACTTC
NA	NA	TRBV6-6	TRBJ1-2	CASSYPSSGQTYGYTF	TGTGCCAGCAGTTACCCATCATCCGGGCAGACCTATGGCTACACCTTC
NA	NA	TRBV5-1	TRBJ2-3	CASSLRGVADTQYF	TGCGCCAGCAGCTTGAGAGGGGTTGCAGATACGCAGTATTTT
NA	TRBD2	TRBV7-2	TRBJ2-5	CASSAGLVRETQYF	TGTGCCAGCAGCGCGGGACTAGTACGAGAGACCCAGTACTTC
NA	NA	TRBV27	TRBJ2-1	CASRLQGSNEQFF	TGTGCCAGCAGGTTACAGGGTTCCAATGAGCAGTTCTTC
NA	TRBD1	TRBV5-5	TRBJ2-5	CASSLQGRETQYF	TGTGCCAGCAGCTTACAGGGGCGGGAGACCCAGTACTTC
NA	TRBD1	TRBV19	TRBJ1-2	CASSIPGTAKGYTF	TGTGCCAGTAGTATACCCGGGACAGCGAAGGGCTACACCTTC
NA	NA	TRBV4-1	TRBJ1-2	CASSQADQPIYGYTF	TGCGCCAGCAGCCAAGCTGACCAGCCGATCTATGGCTACACCTTC
once	TRBD2	TRBV4-3	TRBJ2-7	CASSQEREGLQYF	TGCGCCAGTAGCCAAGAAAGGGAGGGGTTGCAGTACTTC
NA	TRBD1	TRBV5-6	TRBJ1-1	CASSFLRQGVSTDTEAFF	TGTGCCAGCAGCTTCCTTCGACAGGGGGTTTCTACGGACACTGAAGCTTTCTTT
NA	TRBD2	TRBV5-1	TRBJ2-1	CASSARLASSYNEQFF	TGCGCCAGCAGCGCCAGACTAGCGAGCTCCTACAATGAGCAGTTCTTC
few	NA	TRBV5-1	TRBJ2-4	CASSYRHAENIQYF	TGCGCCAGCAGCTACCGACACGCCGAAAACATTCAGTACTTC
NA	TRBD1	TRBV14	TRBJ2-7	CASSQNAGTGYEQYF	TGTGCCAGCAGCCAAAACGCCGGGACAGGCTACGAGCAGTACTTC
NA	NA	TRBV5-8	TRBJ2-1	CASTRDWYNEQFF	TGTGCCAGCACCCGGGACTGGTACAATGAGCAGTTCTTC
NA	NA	TRBV7-3	TRBJ1-1	CASSLQPKTEAFF	TGTGCCAGCAGCTTACAACCCAAAACTGAAGCTTTCTTT
NA	NA	TRBV2	TRBJ2-7	CASRAAYEQYF	TGTGCCAGCAGGGCAGCGTACGAGCAGTACTTC
NA	NA	TRBV5-6	TRBJ1-1	CASSLDVGSEAFF	TGTGCCAGCAGCTTGGACGTAGGCTCTGAAGCTTTCTTT